Listed below are T cell receptor beta chains from one sample, sequenced in a study of T cells in narcolepsy. The data were produced by immunoSEQ multiplex PCR, yet TCRdb's version contains in-frame clones alone and is incomplete. The table includes under 40,000 clones, more than 75% detected once. The sample was CD45RA- memory CD4+ T cells from PBMCs. The receptors were sampled from a human donor with narcolepsy. Both conserved end residues are part of each CDR3. Fields, in order: V gene, D gene, CDR3 length, clone size, J gene, CDR3 protein, CDR3 DNA. The D gene is left open where the match is weak. Rows give clone size only sometimes, using once, few, many, or a class for an expanded clone.

TRBV7-2,NA,15,NA,TRBJ2-1,CASSSRTAGRDEQFF,TGTGCCAGCAGCTCTCGGACAGCGGGAAGAGATGAGCAGTTCTTC
TRBV7-8,NA,14,few,TRBJ2-7,CASSQAGLGYEQYF,TGTGCCAGCAGCCAGGCGGGCTTGGGCTACGAGCAGTACTTC
TRBV5-1,NA,12,NA,TRBJ2-3,CASSSRSDTQYF,TGCGCCAGCAGCTCTAGGTCAGATACGCAGTATTTT
TRBV13,NA,17,NA,TRBJ2-1,CASSSRLGADLYNEQFF,TGTGCCAGCAGCTCTCGACTCGGGGCAGACCTCTACAATGAGCAGTTCTTC
TRBV27,TRBD1,13,few,TRBJ1-1,CASRRQGYTEAFF,TGTGCCAGCAGGCGACAGGGGTACACTGAAGCTTTCTTT
TRBV7-3,NA,15,NA,TRBJ2-2,CASSLNLIQGGELFF,TGTGCCAGCAGCTTAAACTTAATTCAGGGCGGGGAGCTGTTTTTT
TRBV6-1,TRBD2,16,NA,TRBJ2-3,CASSERTSGRTDTQYF,TGTGCCAGCAGTGAACGGACTAGCGGGAGGACAGATACGCAGTATTTT
TRBV27,NA,13,once,TRBJ2-3,CASSAVGRRGQYF,TGTGCCAGCAGTGCCGTCGGACGAAGGGGGCAGTATTTT
TRBV7-2,NA,15,NA,TRBJ1-1,CASSLVGQGGAEAFF,TGTGCCAGCAGCTTAGTAGGGCAGGGTGGCGCTGAAGCTTTCTTT
TRBV5-1,NA,15,NA,TRBJ1-1,CASSSPLTGNTEAFF,TGCGCCAGCAGCTCACCCTTGACAGGGAACACTGAAGCTTTCTTT
TRBV9,NA,15,once,TRBJ2-3,CASSVEGQSTDTQYF,TGTGCCAGCAGCGTAGAAGGTCAGAGCACAGATACGCAGTATTTT
TRBV28,NA,14,NA,TRBJ1-5,CASRRQVRNQPQHF,TGTGCCAGCAGACGACAGGTGCGCAATCAGCCCCAGCATTTT
TRBV5-7,NA,15,NA,TRBJ2-7,CASSLRLTDTYEQYF,TGTGCCAGCAGCTTGCGACTCACTGATACCTACGAGCAGTACTTC
TRBV11-2,NA,14,NA,TRBJ2-7,CASSLGRGFYEQYF,TGTGCCAGCAGCTTAGGTCGGGGATTCTACGAGCAGTACTTC
TRBV6-6,NA,13,few,TRBJ2-7,CASTNGGTGEQYF,TGTGCCAGCACTAACGGAGGTACGGGCGAGCAGTACTTC
TRBV19,NA,16,NA,TRBJ2-1,CASSIRRASSYNEQFF,TGTGCCAGTAGTATTAGGCGGGCCAGCTCCTACAATGAGCAGTTCTTC
TRBV28,NA,12,NA,TRBJ1-1,CASSEMEVAAFF,TGTGCCAGCAGTGAAATGGAGGTGGCAGCTTTCTTT
TRBV2,NA,12,NA,TRBJ1-1,CASNVWTEEAFF,TGTGCCAGCAATGTGTGGACCGAGGAGGCTTTCTTT
TRBV10-3,TRBD2,14,NA,TRBJ2-7,CAASAGEGSYEQYF,TGTGCCGCCTCAGCGGGAGAGGGCTCCTACGAGCAGTACTTC
TRBV21-1,NA,16,few,TRBJ2-3,CASSKICRVGADTQYF,TGTGCCAGCAGCAAAATCTGCAGGGTGGGGGCAGATACGCAGTATTTT
TRBV5-1,NA,17,NA,TRBJ2-6,CASSKTPGVTGANVLTF,TGCGCCAGCAGCAAAACTCCAGGGGTTACGGGGGCCAACGTCCTGACTTTC
TRBV5-1,NA,14,NA,TRBJ2-3,CASSPRLDRGTQYF,TGCGCCAGCAGCCCCCGACTCGACCGGGGTACGCAGTATTTT
TRBV5-5,NA,13,NA,TRBJ1-5,CASSWILNQPQHF,TGTGCCAGCAGCTGGATACTAAATCAGCCCCAGCATTTT
TRBV7-9,TRBD1,15,NA,TRBJ2-7,CASSNEGTVSYEQYF,TGTGCCAGCAGTAACGAGGGGACAGTCTCCTACGAGCAGTACTTC
TRBV7-8,NA,14,NA,TRBJ1-1,CASSLARGNTEAFF,TGTGCCAGCAGCTTAGCCAGGGGGAACACTGAAGCTTTCTTT
TRBV2,NA,17,NA,TRBJ1-3,CASSVLTITGTGNTIYF,TGTGCCAGCAGCGTACTTACCATCACGGGGACTGGAAACACCATATATTTT
TRBV6-6,NA,12,NA,TRBJ2-1,CASKMAGHEQFF,TGTGCCAGCAAAATGGCGGGACATGAGCAGTTCTTC
TRBV28,TRBD2,17,NA,TRBJ2-7,CVSRRRTSGASSYEQYF,TGTGTCAGCAGACGACGGACTAGCGGGGCCAGCTCCTACGAGCAGTACTTC
TRBV4-3,NA,17,NA,TRBJ1-2,CASSQESGIGGNYGYTF,TGCGCCAGCAGCCAAGAGTCAGGGATAGGGGGAAACTATGGCTACACCTTC
TRBV12-5,NA,14,NA,TRBJ2-7,CASGFPVKLYEQYF,TGTGCTAGTGGTTTTCCCGTAAAACTATACGAGCAGTACTTC
TRBV2,NA,12,NA,TRBJ1-5,CASTGLREPQHF,TGTGCCAGCACGGGGCTGCGCGAGCCCCAGCATTTT
TRBV19,NA,15,NA,TRBJ1-1,CASSPQPVGNTEAFF,TGTGCCAGTAGTCCCCAACCCGTAGGGAACACTGAAGCTTTCTTT
TRBV7-9,NA,14,NA,TRBJ1-5,CASTPGYSNQPQHF,TGTGCCAGCACCCCAGGGTATAGCAATCAGCCCCAGCATTTT
TRBV6-5,NA,15,NA,TRBJ1-1,CASSYARQMNTEAFF,TGTGCCAGCAGTTACGCCAGACAAATGAACACTGAAGCTTTCTTT
TRBV5-4,NA,15,NA,TRBJ2-7,CASSFGAAGSYEQYF,TGTGCCAGCAGCTTTGGGGCGGCGGGCTCCTACGAGCAGTACTTC
TRBV10-3,NA,11,NA,TRBJ2-7,CAISEVREQYF,TGTGCCATCAGTGAAGTACGGGAGCAGTACTTC
TRBV6-5,NA,15,NA,TRBJ1-1,CASSYEWQKNTEAFF,TGTGCCAGCAGTTATGAGTGGCAGAAGAACACTGAAGCTTTCTTT
TRBV11-2,TRBD1,14,NA,TRBJ2-1,CASSPDRGRSEQFF,TGTGCCAGCAGCCCAGACAGGGGGCGCAGTGAGCAGTTCTTC
TRBV7-3,TRBD2,14,NA,TRBJ2-1,CASSPGTSRNEQFF,TGTGCCAGCAGCCCGGGGACTAGCAGAAATGAGCAGTTCTTC
TRBV19,NA,17,NA,TRBJ2-2,CASIPFGTPGSTGELFF,TGTGCCAGTATCCCTTTCGGCACACCGGGGAGCACCGGGGAGCTGTTTTTT
TRBV7-2,NA,13,NA,TRBJ2-7,CASSLHESYEQYF,TGTGCCAGCAGCTTACACGAATCCTACGAGCAGTACTTC
TRBV28,NA,16,NA,TRBJ1-1,CASSPASGGSNTEAFF,TGTGCCAGCAGCCCCGCATCGGGGGGATCGAACACTGAAGCTTTCTTT
TRBV27,TRBD2,17,NA,TRBJ2-5,CASSSPTGLAGVETQYF,TGTGCCAGCAGTTCCCCCACAGGACTAGCGGGAGTCGAGACCCAGTACTTC
TRBV6-1,NA,13,NA,TRBJ1-1,CASSFQFNTEAFF,TGTGCCAGCAGTTTCCAATTCAACACTGAAGCTTTCTTT
TRBV13,TRBD2,15,once,TRBJ2-5,CASSWGTSGMETQYF,TGTGCCAGCAGCTGGGGGACTAGCGGGATGGAGACCCAGTACTTC
TRBV6-5,NA,14,NA,TRBJ2-5,CASSPRSQVGTQYF,TGTGCCAGCAGTCCCCGGTCCCAAGTAGGGACCCAGTACTTC
TRBV5-1,NA,14,few,TRBJ1-5,CASSLNGGNQPQHF,TGCGCCAGCAGCTTGAACGGGGGCAATCAGCCCCAGCATTTT
TRBV27,TRBD1,17,once,TRBJ2-3,CASSLMNLGQGQITQYF,TGTGCCAGCAGTTTAATGAACCTGGGACAGGGGCAGATTACGCAGTATTTT
TRBV5-5,NA,13,NA,TRBJ2-7,CASSPGPDYEQYF,TGTGCCAGCAGTCCGGGCCCTGACTACGAGCAGTACTTC
TRBV2,NA,14,medium-sized,TRBJ1-1,CASSEGRGNTEAFF,TGTGCCAGCAGTGAGGGCAGGGGAAACACTGAAGCTTTCTTT
TRBV5-6,NA,14,NA,TRBJ2-5,CASSFSGGEETQYF,TGTGCCAGCAGCTTCTCAGGGGGGGAAGAGACCCAGTACTTC
TRBV4-2,NA,13,once,TRBJ2-5,CASSHQGGETQYF,TGTGCCAGCAGCCACCAGGGGGGAGAGACCCAGTACTTC
TRBV25-1,NA,15,NA,TRBJ2-5,CASSFLQGTGETQYF,TGTGCCAGCAGTTTTTTACAGGGAACGGGTGAGACCCAGTACTTC